One sample yielded the 6 T cell receptor beta chains listed below, sequenced in a study of blood T cells in healthy people across ages. A J-beta primer mix and a sample-barcoded 5' primer were used in a second PCR of roughly 7 to 12 cycles. From the 5' RACE reads, TCRdb called clonotypes with MiXCR, one entry per CDR3 protein. The sample holds around 320,000 distinct CDR3 sequences, roughly 26% seen once. The sample comprised blood. The receptors shown here come from a woman in her 70s in good health.

This clonotype occurred a few times. The chain links TRBV4-1 to TRBJ2-1, with D unresolved. CDR1 is MGHRA, CDR2 YSYEKL, per germline. This CDR3 spans 16 amino acids. The V end was cut by 0 bases, the J end by 8 bases, with 17 bases between. For the CDR3, the DNA is TGCGCCAGCAGCCAAGAACTCGCTCCCAAGCCTTATGAGCAGTTCTTC. Translated: CASSQELAPKPYEQFF.

This chain uses TRBV28 with TRBJ2-5; 10 bases fit TRBD1. The DNA end is more similar to TRBJ2-7, so the J call may be wrong. This CDR3 comprises 14 residues. The germline gives CDR1 MDHEN, CDR2 SYDVKM. This CDR3 reads CASSGTGATYEQYF. As DNA, the CDR3 is TGTGCCAGCAGCGGGACAGGGGCGACCTACGAGCAGTACTTC.

There are a few counts of this clonotype. The CDR3 spells CASRTPGQQETQYF. Here the CDR3 DNA reads TGTGCCAGCAGAACACCGGGACAGCAAGAGACCCAGTACTTC. The J gene is TRBJ2-5, the V gene TRBV28; 7 nucleotides agree with TRBD1. The germline V gene has CDR1 MDHEN and CDR2 SYDVKM. The V gene end was trimmed by 6 bases and the J gene end by 2 bases; junction bases not matched to a gene: 6. There are 14 residues in the CDR3.

Only a few counts were recorded for this clonotype. Germline is not matched at one junction end, which may reflect a read error. The chain joins TRBV20-1 to TRBJ1-4; TRBD1 agrees at 8 bases. There are 15 residues in the CDR3. Germline values: CDR1 DFQATT, CDR2 SNEGSKA (reference sequence). The CDR3 loop is CSARVGTGYNEKLFF. The CDR3 coding sequence is TGCAGTGCCAGAGTAGGGACAGGCTATAATGAAAAACTGTTTTTT.

Only a few counts were recorded for this clonotype. The chain is built from TRBV21-1 and TRBJ2-7. TRBV21-1 is recorded as a pseudogene. CDR3 length equals 12 residues. The CDR3 loop reads CASRGDGYEQYF. In DNA, the CDR3 is TGTGCCAGTAGGGGTGACGGATACGAGCAGTACTTC.

This clonotype was counted between two and nine times. The V gene is TRBV6-5, the J gene TRBJ1-5, with TRBD1 as a possible D gene (6 bases). Trimming removed 0 bases from V and 4 bases from J, with 16 bases in between. This CDR3 has 17 residues. The germline V gene encodes CDR1 MNHEY and CDR2 SVGAGI. In DNA, the CDR3 is TGTGCCAGCAGTTACTCGAGGGTTGGAGGGGGAAATCAGCCCCAGCATTTT. This encodes CASSYSRVGGGNQPQHF.